The 5 T cell receptor beta chains listed next were all sequenced from one sample in a study of T cells in Graves' hyperthyroidism and ophthalmopathy. RNA transcripts yielded amplified TCR beta CDR3 regions. First-round RT-PCR of the TCR CDR3 relied on the HTBI primer set. MiXCR, run by TCRdb on the multiplex PCR reads, gives a single entry per CDR3 protein. The sample lists more than 650,000 distinct CDR3 sequences, 11% to 15% seen once, with roughly 10% in the top ten. The sample consisted of blood. These receptors all come from a woman between 18 and 29 years old with Graves' hyperthyroidism.

The chain combines TRBV27 with TRBJ2-7, with TRBD2 as a possible D gene (5 bases). Trimming took off 0 bases at V and 7 bases at J, with 13 bases between the two ends. Germline values: CDR1 MNHEY, CDR2 SMNVEV (reference sequence). There are 14 residues in the CDR3. The CDR3, as DNA: TGTGCCAGCAGTTTATCGTCCGGATCGGGGGAGCAGTACTTC. Encoded protein: CASSLSSGSGEQYF.

The sample holds many counts of this clonotype. The V gene is TRBV2, the J gene TRBJ2-7; 8 nucleotides align to TRBD1. Germline V gene data show CDR1 as SNHLY and CDR2 as FYNNEI. The J segment lost 3 bases and the V segment lost 7 bases, leaving 20 bases of the junction unmatched. The CDR3 is 18 residues long. In DNA form, the CDR3 reads TGTGCCAGCAACTCGGACAGGGCAGTCCGGCGTGATTACTACGAGCAGTACTTC. This translates into CASNSDRAVRRDYYEQYF.

This clonotype was seen repeatedly, ten times or more. V and J are TRBV7-2 and TRBJ2-7; D is possibly TRBD1 (5 bases). CDR1 and CDR2 from the germline V gene are SGHTA and FQGNSA. V was trimmed by 1 base and J by 3 bases, leaving 13 bases between them. The CDR3 consists of 15 residues. CDR3 protein: CASSLVKGPGYEQYF. The CDR3 DNA reads TGTGCCAGCAGCTTAGTAAAGGGGCCAGGCTACGAGCAGTACTTC.

This clonotype has a count of ten or more. The genes are TRBV7-9 and TRBJ2-7; 15 bases agree with TRBD2. The V gene's germline CDR1 is SEHNR and CDR2 FQNEAQ (reference sequence). CDR3 length: 16 amino acids. V gave up 4 bases and J gave up 1 base; unmatched junction bases: 2. CDR3 amino acids: CASSSGLAGGSYEQYF. The CDR3 region has the DNA TGTGCCAGCAGCTCCGGACTAGCGGGAGGGTCCTACGAGCAGTACTTC.

This clonotype was seen at least ten times. The chain is built from TRBV11-2 and TRBJ1-1; maybe TRBD1 (6 bases). CDR1 and CDR2 (germline): SGHAT, FQNNGV. The V end lost 4 bases, the J end lost 6 bases, and 12 bases lay between the germline ends. The CDR3 runs 13 residues. The CDR3 DNA sequence: TGTGCCAGCAGCTCCTACAGGGTCCCTGAAGCTTTCTTT. Its protein product is CASSSYRVPEAFF. The variable domain in full, with the rest retrieved from reference TRBV11-2 and TRBJ1-1, is EAGVAQSPRYKIIEKRQSVAFWCNPISGHATLYWYQQILGQGPKLLIQFQNNGVVDDSQLPKDRFSAERLKGVDSTLKIQPAKLEDSAVYLCASSSYRVPEAFFGQGTRLTVV.